The following is a TCR beta chain sequence with its context. Its antigen is unknown. J lost 4 bases, V lost 3 bases, and 10 bases had no gene match. The germline V gene encodes CDR1 SGHDT and CDR2 YYEEEE. This CDR3 is 16 amino acids long. The sample comes from a study of cytomegalovirus exposure and HLA in healthy donors. Study outcomes and limitations: Among the CMV-associated chains, three were confirmed in vitro as specific for CMV antigens. A later analysis linked 15,000 to 20,000 TCR beta sequences to HLA alleles at 0.05 false discovery rate.

13 Jbeta primers and 60 Vbeta primers were used for the PCR. Using immunoSEQ multiplex PCR, the repertoire was profiled, and TCRdb retains in-frame clones only, with some absent. The sample holds about 82,000 clones, around 73% seen once. The gene calls are TRBV5-6 and TRBJ1-5; 7 nucleotides line up with TRBD1. This TCR was recovered from a man over 45 in good health and CMV-seronegative. The sequencing input was PBMCs. CDR3 region: CASSYTVTGANQPQHF. CDR3 coding DNA: TGTGCCAGCAGCTATACCGTTACAGGGGCTAATCAGCCCCAGCATTTT.